This TCR beta chain was recorded in a study of blood T cell repertoires in COVID-19. This clone was observed once. Only in-frame clones appear in the TCRdb table, and some are missing; sequencing was by immunoSEQ multiplex PCR. Of some 200,000 clones listed, 83% are singletons. This TCR derives from a woman between 45 and 60 years old who had been exposed to COVID-19. Sequenced: PBMCs or T cells enriched from blood (not recorded which).

The CDR3: CAISGRTGDGAFF. The CDR3 DNA reads TGTGCCATCAGTGGGAGAACAGGGGACGGAGCTTTCTTT. This chain connects TRBV10-3 to TRBJ1-1; the match to TRBD1 covers 7 bases. The germline V gene encodes CDR1 ENHRY and CDR2 SYGVKD. CDR3 length: 13 residues. With V trimmed by 4 bases and J by 10 bases, 9 bases remained unmatched.